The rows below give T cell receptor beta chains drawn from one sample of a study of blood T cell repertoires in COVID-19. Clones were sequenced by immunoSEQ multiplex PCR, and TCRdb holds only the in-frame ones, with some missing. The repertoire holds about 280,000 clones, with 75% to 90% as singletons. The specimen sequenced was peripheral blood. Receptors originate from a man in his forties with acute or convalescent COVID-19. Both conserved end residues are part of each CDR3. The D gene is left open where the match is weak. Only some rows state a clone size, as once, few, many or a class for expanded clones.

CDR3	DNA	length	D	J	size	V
CTSRPRTDIRDEQFF	TGTACCAGCAGGCCCAGGACAGATATTAGGGATGAGCAGTTCTTC	15	NA	TRBJ2-1	NA	TRBV27
CAWSGVGRADTQYF	TGTGCCTGGAGTGGGGTCGGGAGGGCAGATACGCAGTATTTT	14	TRBD2	TRBJ2-3	NA	TRBV30
CATSDARQGPNSPLHF	TGTGCCACCAGTGATGCAAGACAGGGGCCGAATTCACCCCTCCACTTT	16	TRBD1	TRBJ1-6	NA	TRBV24-1
CASSSNRDRRRNTEAFF	TGTGCCAGCAGCTCTAACCGGGACAGGAGGCGGAACACTGAAGCTTTCTTT	17	TRBD1	TRBJ1-1	NA	TRBV7-8
CAISEISGTSGYTF	TGTGCCATCAGTGAGATTTCCGGGACATCTGGCTACACCTTC	14	NA	TRBJ1-2	NA	TRBV10-3
CASSSYKSREETQYF	TGCGCCAGCAGCTCCTATAAATCCCGGGAAGAGACCCAGTACTTC	15	NA	TRBJ2-5	NA	TRBV5-1
CASSHTGGYGYTF	TGTGCCAGCAGCCACACGGGAGGGTATGGCTACACCTTC	13	NA	TRBJ1-2	few	TRBV11-3
CASSLPPAGGRGEQFF	TGTGCCAGCAGCCTCCCCCCGGCGGGGGGACGAGGGGAGCAGTTCTTC	16	TRBD2	TRBJ2-1	few	TRBV3-1/TRBV3-2
CASRDSAYNEQFF	TGCGCCAGCAGGGATAGCGCTTACAATGAGCAGTTCTTC	13	NA	TRBJ2-1	once	TRBV5-1
CASSTQGSGANVLTF	TGCGCCAGCAGCACACAGGGGTCTGGGGCCAACGTCCTGACTTTC	15	TRBD1	TRBJ2-6	NA	TRBV5-1
CASKTGTSYEQYF	TGCGCCAGCAAAACAGGAACCTCCTACGAGCAGTACTTC	13	NA	TRBJ2-7	once	TRBV10-2
CASGITGVAYEQYF	TGTGCTAGTGGTATTACAGGGGTGGCCTACGAGCAGTACTTC	14	TRBD1	TRBJ2-7	NA	TRBV12-5
CASSTGLSTDTQYF	TGTGCCAGCAGCACGGGACTTAGCACAGATACGCAGTATTTT	14	NA	TRBJ2-3	few	TRBV5-6
CASSQLTRSSYEQYF	TGTGCCAGCAGCCAACTGACTAGGAGCTCCTACGAGCAGTACTTC	15	NA	TRBJ2-7	NA	TRBV3-1/TRBV3-2
CASTLAGASTDTQYF	TGCGCCAGCACGTTGGCGGGGGCAAGCACAGATACGCAGTATTTT	15	NA	TRBJ2-3	NA	TRBV4-1
CASSEAGGNTIYF	TGTGCCAGCAGTGAAGCAGGGGGTAACACCATATATTTT	13	NA	TRBJ1-3	NA	TRBV6-1
CATSDLHGDSPYGYTF	TGTGCCACCAGTGATTTGCACGGGGACAGTCCTTATGGCTACACCTTC	16	TRBD1	TRBJ1-2	NA	TRBV24-1
CASSGVRDRQANYGYTF	TGCGCCAGCAGTGGGGTGCGGGACAGGCAAGCTAACTATGGCTACACCTTC	17	TRBD1	TRBJ1-2	NA	TRBV10-2
CASSSSAPGVEQFF	TGTGCCAGCAGTTCCTCGGCCCCGGGGGTGGAGCAGTTCTTC	14	NA	TRBJ2-1	NA	TRBV7-3
CASSPPSWGPVIEKLFF	TGCGCCAGCAGCCCACCCTCCTGGGGGCCCGTCATTGAAAAACTGTTTTTT	17	NA	TRBJ1-4	NA	TRBV4-1
CASISGGAYNEQFF	TGTGCCAGCATTAGCGGGGGGGCCTACAATGAGCAGTTCTTC	14	TRBD2	TRBJ2-1	NA	TRBV19
CASSQRERTEAFF	TGTGCCAGCAGTCAGCGGGAAAGGACTGAAGCTTTCTTT	13	NA	TRBJ1-1	NA	TRBV6-2/TRBV6-3
CASSDRTGGFTEAFF	TGTGCCAGCAGTGATAGGACAGGGGGATTCACTGAAGCTTTCTTT	15	TRBD1	TRBJ1-1	NA	TRBV2
CASSFTVTEAFF	TGTGCCAGCAGTTTTACAGTCACTGAAGCTTTCTTT	12	NA	TRBJ1-1	NA	TRBV12-3/TRBV12-4
CASRGQGYEQYF	TGCGCCAGCAGGGGACAGGGCTACGAGCAGTACTTC	12	TRBD1	TRBJ2-7	few	TRBV5-1
CASSPAPGGEQFF	TGCGCCAGCAGCCCGGCACCCGGCGGGGAGCAGTTCTTC	13	NA	TRBJ2-1	NA	TRBV5-1
CASRLAGVNEQFF	TGTGCCAGCCGACTAGCGGGGGTTAATGAGCAGTTCTTC	13	TRBD2	TRBJ2-1	NA	TRBV6-5
CASGSHGEDQYF	TGTGCTAGTGGCTCGCACGGTGAAGATCAGTACTTC	12	NA	TRBJ2-7	NA	TRBV12-5
CASSSEATDYGYTF	TGCGCCAGCAGCTCGGAGGCGACTGACTATGGCTACACCTTC	14	NA	TRBJ1-2	NA	TRBV5-1
CASSLSTFNYGYTF	TGCGCCAGCAGCTTGAGCACCTTTAACTATGGCTACACCTTC	14	NA	TRBJ1-2	NA	TRBV5-1
CASSPPLGEAKNIQYF	TGTGCCAGCAGCCCTCCCCTCGGGGAGGCCAAAAACATTCAGTACTTC	16	NA	TRBJ2-4	NA	TRBV7-9
CSASPPLSNTEAFF	TGCAGTGCTAGTCCCCCTCTCTCGAACACTGAAGCTTTCTTT	14	NA	TRBJ1-1	NA	TRBV20-1
CASSQDRSTGELFF	TGTGCCAGCAGCCAAGATCGGAGCACCGGGGAGCTGTTTTTT	14	NA	TRBJ2-2	NA	TRBV4-2
CATSARGQGNTEAFF	TGTGCCACCTCAGCCCGGGGACAGGGAAACACTGAAGCTTTCTTT	15	TRBD1	TRBJ1-1	NA	TRBV19
CASSQEWDSVNTEAFF	TGTGCCAGCAGCCAAGAATGGGACAGTGTGAACACTGAAGCTTTCTTT	16	TRBD1	TRBJ1-1	once	TRBV3-1/TRBV3-2
CASSERGLGGYTF	TGTGCCAGCAGTGAAAGGGGGCTCGGTGGCTACACCTTC	13	TRBD1	TRBJ1-2	once	TRBV6-1
CASSRGPQGTGTEAFF	TGTGCCAGCAGCCGGGGACCACAGGGGACCGGCACTGAAGCTTTCTTT	16	TRBD1	TRBJ1-1	NA	TRBV7-9
CASSGPGQGRSPLHF	TGCGCCAGCAGTGGCCCGGGACAGGGGCGATCACCCCTCCACTTT	15	TRBD1	TRBJ1-6	few	TRBV10-2
CASSTGGWGQPQHF	TGCGCCAGCAGTACAGGGGGCTGGGGTCAGCCCCAGCATTTT	14	TRBD1	TRBJ1-5	NA	TRBV5-1
CASSTRTGTEAFF	TGTGCCAGCAGTACACGGACAGGCACTGAAGCTTTCTTT	13	TRBD1	TRBJ1-1	NA	TRBV27
CAWSRGSDSNQPQHF	TGTGCCTGGAGTAGGGGGTCAGATAGCAATCAGCCCCAGCATTTT	15	NA	TRBJ1-5	NA	TRBV30
CASSHTSGGVVRQFF	TGTGCCAGCAGCCATACTAGCGGGGGGGTAGTTAGGCAGTTCTTC	15	TRBD2	TRBJ2-1	NA	TRBV7-2
CASSLAATGNEQFF	TGCGCCAGCAGCTTGGCAGCAACGGGGAACGAGCAGTTCTTC	14	NA	TRBJ2-1	NA	TRBV5-1
CSALGQTEAFF	TGCAGTGCCCTTGGACAGACTGAAGCTTTCTTT	11	NA	TRBJ1-1	NA	TRBV20-1
CASAGAGEKTYNSPLHF	TGCGCCAGCGCCGGGGCAGGGGAGAAGACCTATAATTCACCCCTCCACTTT	17	NA	TRBJ1-6	NA	TRBV5-1
CASSQGLGGGKSLHF	TGTGCCAGCAGCCAGGGCCTAGGGGGCGGGAAATCCCTCCACTTT	15	TRBD1	TRBJ1-6	NA	TRBV4-2
CASSSTVGYEQYF	TGTGCCAGCAGCTCGACAGTGGGCTACGAGCAGTACTTC	13	NA	TRBJ2-7	NA	TRBV11-2
CAWGWGGLTDTQYF	TGTGCCTGGGGATGGGGCGGCCTCACAGATACGCAGTATTTT	14	NA	TRBJ2-3	NA	TRBV30
CSATGGLGYTF	TGCAGTGCTACAGGGGGGCTCGGCTACACCTTC	11	TRBD1	TRBJ1-2	NA	TRBV20-1
CASSLGGTMNTEAFF	TGTGCCAGCAGCTTGGGGGGTACTATGAACACTGAAGCTTTCTTT	15	NA	TRBJ1-1	NA	TRBV7-9
CASSSQTGNTIYF	TGTGCCAGCAGTTCACAGACAGGAAACACCATATATTTT	13	NA	TRBJ1-3	NA	TRBV27
CASSSRTGAYEQYF	TGTGCCAGCAGTTCCCGGACAGGGGCCTACGAGCAGTACTTC	14	TRBD1	TRBJ2-7	NA	TRBV6-5
CASSVSGQGPGEQFF	TGTGCCAGCTCAGTAAGTGGACAGGGCCCCGGGGAGCAGTTCTTC	15	TRBD1	TRBJ2-1	NA	TRBV18
CATSTTGLGEPQHF	TGTGCCACCTCGACTACAGGGCTTGGTGAGCCCCAGCATTTT	14	NA	TRBJ1-5	once	TRBV19